These 21 T cell receptor beta chains came from one sample sequenced in a study of control samples from healthy donors and cancer patients (dated by TCRdb to the early 2020s). The method was the immunoSEQ multiplex PCR assay. Sourced from immuneACCESS, this table was stored by TCRdb with only in-frame sequences that have V and J called. A share of the clones is absent; for the studies checked, an unresolved V gene accounts for under half, and the remainder has no known explanation. The sample has 150,000 to 200,000 clones on record, 85% to 95% of them singletons. Approximately 1.5% of the sample lies in the top ten. Input material: blood. The source is a man aged 18 to 29 in good health.

The rearrangement uses TRBV27 and TRBJ2-7; perhaps TRBD1 as D (5 bases). CDR3 length: 15 amino acids. Deletions cut 5 bases from V and 5 bases from J, with 19 bases between. CDR1 and CDR2 from the germline V gene are MNHEY and SMNVEV (reference sequence). The CDR3 here is CASSPGWGLLDEQYF. DNA of the CDR3: TGTGCCAGCAGTCCAGGGTGGGGTCTCCTGGACGAGCAGTACTTC.

This chain uses TRBV30 with TRBJ2-5; D is perhaps TRBD2 (5 bases). The CDR3 extends over 12 amino acids. Trimming cost V 1 base and J 5 bases, with 8 bases left between them. The germline V gene encodes CDR1 GTSNPN and CDR2 SVGIG (reference sequence). CDR3 coding DNA: TGTGCCTGGAGTGACTCGGGGGAGACCCAGTACTTC. This sequence encodes CAWSDSGETQYF.

The chain has TRBV3-1 (or the pseudogene TRBV3-2) and TRBJ2-7; tentative D call: TRBD2 (7 bases). This CDR3 is built from 18 residues. V dropped 4 bases and J dropped 2 bases, with 24 bases sitting between them. Germline V lookup: CDR1 LGHDT, CDR2 YNNKEL (reference sequence). In nucleotides, the CDR3 is TGTGCCAGCAGCCCCTCTGAGGGGGGAGGGGTCACACCCTACGAGCAGTACTTC. Translation gives CASSPSEGGGVTPYEQYF.

The chain recombines TRBV2 with TRBJ2-4; TRBD1 matches 8 bases. Trimming cost V 6 bases and J 5 bases; bases outside gene matches: 0. The CDR3 has 12 amino acids. Germline V CDR1 and CDR2: SNHLY, FYNNEI. CDR3 coding DNA: TGTGCCAGCAGGGGACAGGAAAACATTCAGTACTTC. Protein sequence: CASRGQENIQYF.

This sequence joins TRBV6-5 and TRBJ1-5; 9 positions agree with TRBD1. Germline V lookup: CDR1 MNHEY, CDR2 SVGAGI. With V trimmed by 8 bases and J by 3 bases, 2 bases remained unmatched. This CDR3 is built from 13 residues. The CDR3 reads CASGDRDNQPQHF. In nucleotides, the CDR3 is TGTGCCAGCGGGGACAGGGACAATCAGCCCCAGCATTTT.

Written as DNA, the CDR3 is TGTGCCAGCAGCTTAGCGAGACAGGTTCCTCCCTACGAGCAGTACTTC. It specifies CASSLARQVPPYEQYF. The rearrangement uses TRBV7-9 and TRBJ2-7; TRBD1 might be the D (6 bases). From germline, CDR1 is SEHNR and CDR2 FQNEAQ (reference sequence). V shed 0 bases and J shed 2 bases, with 14 bases lying between them. The CDR3 length is 16 residues.

V gene TRBV19 combines with J gene TRBJ2-1; the D gene is possibly TRBD1 (5 bases). CDR1 and CDR2 from the germline V gene are LNHDA and SQIVND (reference sequence). The CDR3 has 16 amino acids. Trimming removed 1 base from V and 7 bases from J, with 17 bases in between. CDR3 DNA sequence: TGTGCCAGTAGTATAGTTCCGTGGGGCCCTAGGAATGAGCAGTTCTTC. Translation gives CASSIVPWGPRNEQFF.

The chain employs TRBV19 and TRBJ1-6; TRBD1 might be the D (6 bases). Trimming stripped 5 bases from V and 5 bases from J, with 10 bases between. Germline CDR1 is LNHDA and CDR2 is SQIVND (reference sequence). The CDR3 totals 14 residues. CDR3: CASSAGANNSPLHF. The CDR3 region has the DNA TGTGCCAGTAGTGCAGGGGCAAATAATTCACCCCTCCACTTT. Together with reference TRBV19 and TRBJ1-6, the CDR3 gives the full variable domain: DGGITQSPKYLFRKEGQNVTLSCEQNLNHDAMYWYRQDPGQGLRLIYYSQIVNDFQKGDIAEGYSVSREKKESFPLTVTSAQKNPTAFYLCASSAGANNSPLHFGNGTRLTVT.

The V and J genes are TRBV5-1 and TRBJ2-7, with D uncertain. Trimming pared 4 bases from V and 4 bases from J, leaving 9 bases between. The CDR3 loop spans 12 amino acids. Germline CDR1 SGHRS, CDR2 YFSETQ. CDR3 region: CASSLTGYEQYF. The CDR3 DNA follows: TGCGCCAGCAGCCTTACCGGGTACGAGCAGTACTTC.

This clone has a single count. V gene TRBV6-1 combines with J gene TRBJ2-1; D might be TRBD1 or TRBD2, each matching 6 bases. V lost 0 bases and J 3 bases, leaving 9 bases between the germline ends. CDR1 is MNHNS and CDR2 is SASEGT in the germline V gene. The CDR3 totals 15 residues. The CDR3 DNA reads TGTGCCAGCAGTGAAGCGGGGGGCGTCTACAATGAGCAGTTCTTC. It encodes CASSEAGGVYNEQFF.

V gene TRBV10-3 combines with J gene TRBJ1-5; no clear D. The CDR3 is 14 amino acids. Germline V gives CDR1 ENHRY, CDR2 SYGVKD. V lost 2 bases, J lost 5 bases, and 10 bases lay in between. The DNA of the CDR3 is TGTGCCATCAGTGAGCTTGGGCCTGATCAGCCCCAGCATTTT. It codes for CAISELGPDQPQHF.

CDR3 in DNA: TGTGCCAGCAGCCGACAGACATCTATACCTCCCCTCCACTTT. Translating it yields CASSRQTSIPPLHF. V gene TRBV7-8 combines with J gene TRBJ1-6; tentatively, D is TRBD1 (5 bases). This CDR3 comprises 14 residues. Germline CDR1 SGHVS, CDR2 FQNEAQ. The ends were cut back, 5 bases at V and 13 bases at J, with 18 bases in the middle.

The rearrangement joins TRBV7-9 to TRBJ1-5; TRBD1 is a possible D gene (5 bases). The CDR3 totals 14 residues. Trimming cost V 3 bases and J 2 bases, with 8 bases left between them. Germline V CDR1 and CDR2: SEHNR, FQNEAQ (reference sequence). Here the CDR3 reads CASSFPGGNQPQHF. The CDR3 nucleotides are TGTGCCAGCAGCTTCCCGGGGGGCAATCAGCCCCAGCATTTT.

The chain has TRBV20-1 and TRBJ2-7; D remains ambiguous. Germline values: CDR1 DFQATT, CDR2 SNEGSKA (reference sequence). V was trimmed by 6 bases and J by 7 bases, leaving 10 bases between them. CDR3 length: 10 residues. DNA of the CDR3: TGCAGTGCGATGACCGAAGAGCAGTACTTC. Translation: CSAMTEEQYF.

The chain links TRBV5-1 to TRBJ2-6; D gene ambiguous. Trimming stripped 4 bases from V and 1 base from J, with 9 bases between. Per germline, CDR1 SGHRS and CDR2 YFSETQ. The CDR3 covers 15 residues. Written as DNA, the CDR3 is TGCGCCAGCAGCACTTCCGAATCTGGGGCCAACGTCCTGACTTTC. It translates to CASSTSESGANVLTF. The full variable domain, its missing parts supplied by reference TRBV5-1 and TRBJ2-6, is KAGVTQTPRYLIKTRGQQVTLSCSPISGHRSVSWYQQTPGQGLQFLFEYFSETQRNKGNFPGRFSGRQFSNSRSEMNVSTLELGDSALYLCASSTSESGANVLTFGAGSRLTVL.

V gene TRBV19 combines with J gene TRBJ1-5; D not certain. The germline V gene encodes CDR1 LNHDA and CDR2 SQIVND (reference sequence). V gave up 2 bases and J gave up 0 bases, with 17 bases separating them. This CDR3 has 18 residues. CDR3 region: CASSISSGQTFSNQPQHF. As DNA, the CDR3 is TGTGCCAGTAGTATATCCTCCGGGCAGACCTTTAGCAATCAGCCCCAGCATTTT.

The chain combines TRBV5-1 with TRBJ2-2; no firm D call. Germline values: CDR1 SGHRS, CDR2 YFSETQ. This CDR3 is 12 amino acids long. V lost 5 bases to trimming and J lost 6 bases, with 8 bases between them. The CDR3 coding sequence is TGCGCCAGCAGTCGGGTGGCCGGGGAGCTGTTTTTT. Protein sequence: CASSRVAGELFF.

The CDR3 DNA reads as TGTGCCAGTCAGGGGGTCGAGTACATTCAGTACTTC. Translation: CASQGVEYIQYF. This chain connects TRBV19 to TRBJ2-4, with TRBD1 matching 7 bases. There are 12 residues in the CDR3. Trimming removed 8 bases from V and 8 bases from J; junction bases left unmatched: 6. The germline CDR1 and CDR2 sequences are LNHDA and SQIVND (reference sequence). Together with reference TRBV19 and TRBJ2-4, the CDR3 gives the full variable domain: DGGITQSPKYLFRKEGQNVTLSCEQNLNHDAMYWYRQDPGQGLRLIYYSQIVNDFQKGDIAEGYSVSREKKESFPLTVTSAQKNPTAFYLCASQGVEYIQYFGAGTRLSVL.

The rearrangement uses TRBV5-4 and TRBJ2-2; 12 nucleotides agree with TRBD2. CDR3 size: 15 residues. The germline CDR1 and CDR2 sequences are SGHNT and YYREEE (reference sequence). The V segment lost 4 bases and the J segment 5 bases; nucleotides outside the gene matches: 3. CDR3 amino acids: CASSLAGGLTGELFF. CDR3 bases: TGTGCCAGCAGCCTAGCGGGGGGGCTAACCGGGGAGCTGTTTTTT. Variable domain in full (rest from reference TRBV5-4 and TRBJ2-2): ETGVTQSPTHLIKTRGQQVTLRCSSQSGHNTVSWYQQALGQGPQFIFQYYREEENGRGNFPPRFSGLQFPNYSSELNVNALELDDSALYLCASSLAGGLTGELFFGEGSRLTVL.

The chain has TRBV5-1 and TRBJ2-1; D assignment may be TRBD1 or TRBD2 (6 bases each). Trimming stripped 4 bases from V and 10 bases from J, with 18 bases between. The germline gives CDR1 SGHRS, CDR2 YFSETQ. The CDR3 has 14 amino acids. The CDR3: CASSDVGGLEEQFF. In DNA form, the CDR3 reads TGCGCCAGCAGCGACGTCGGGGGCCTCGAAGAGCAGTTCTTC. Based on the CDR3 plus reference TRBV5-1 and TRBJ2-1, the full variable domain is KAGVTQTPRYLIKTRGQQVTLSCSPISGHRSVSWYQQTPGQGLQFLFEYFSETQRNKGNFPGRFSGRQFSNSRSEMNVSTLELGDSALYLCASSDVGGLEEQFFGPGTRLTVL.

The J gene is TRBJ2-2, the V gene TRBV9; 9 bases match TRBD2. CDR1 is SGDLS, CDR2 YYNGEE, per germline. The CDR3 is made up of 18 amino acids. V lost 0 bases and J lost 0; bases outside the gene matches: 6. CDR3 loop: CASSVGISGGPNTGELFF. The CDR3 DNA is TGTGCCAGCAGCGTAGGGATTAGCGGGGGCCCGAACACCGGGGAGCTGTTTTTT. The variable domain in full, completed from reference TRBV9 and TRBJ2-2, reads DSGVTQTPKHLITATGQRVTLRCSPRSGDLSVYWYQQSLDQGLQFLIQYYNGEERAKGNILERFSAQQFPDLHSELNLSSLELGDSALYFCASSVGISGGPNTGELFFGEGSRLTVL.